The 24 T cell receptor beta chains listed next were all sequenced from one sample in a study of identical twins. TCRdb passed the 5' RACE reads through MiXCR, listing each CDR3 protein once. Of 570,000 or so distinct CDR3 sequences listed, 9.6% were seen once; the top ten hold 3%. The sample also formed part of further work on yellow fever vaccine responses in identical twins.

Input material: PBMCs. These receptors were taken from a woman aged 18-29 years in good health.

V usage is TRBV3-1 and J usage is TRBJ1-1; D is possibly TRBD1 (5 bases). Germline CDR1 is LGHDT and CDR2 is YNNKEL (reference sequence). Trimming removed 4 bases from V and 4 bases from J, with 16 bases in between. This CDR3 comprises 15 residues. For the CDR3, the DNA is TGTGCCAGCAGCCCTCCCTCCGCCCAGGGCACTGAAGCTTTCTTT. This encodes CASSPPSAQGTEAFF. Filled out from reference TRBV3-1 and TRBJ1-1, the complete variable domain reads DTAVSQTPKYLVTQMGNDKSIKCEQNLGHDTMYWYKQDSKKFLKIMFSYNNKELIINETVPNRFSPKSPDKAHLNLHINSLELGDSAVYFCASSPPSAQGTEAFFGQGTRLTVV.

The V and J genes are TRBV20-1 and TRBJ2-4; D ambiguous. Germline values: CDR1 DFQATT, CDR2 SNEGSKA (reference sequence). V lost 5 bases to trimming and J lost 0 bases, with 17 bases between them. The CDR3 covers 16 residues. CDR3 region: CSAFSPQLLAKNIQYF. CDR3 DNA sequence: TGCAGTGCTTTTTCTCCACAGCTCCTAGCCAAAAACATTCAGTACTTC.

In its sample, this clonotype was seen a few times. This chain connects TRBV5-1 to TRBJ2-5; 9 positions agree with TRBD2. CDR3 size: 16 residues. Germline assignment: CDR1 SGHRS and CDR2 YFSETQ. The trim removed 4 bases at V and 4 bases at J, leaving 11 bases unmatched. CDR3 DNA: TGCGCCAGCAGCATTGGTCTAGCGGGGACCCCAGAGACCCAGTACTTC. It specifies CASSIGLAGTPETQYF. Filled out from reference TRBV5-1 and TRBJ2-5, the complete variable domain reads KAGVTQTPRYLIKTRGQQVTLSCSPISGHRSVSWYQQTPGQGLQFLFEYFSETQRNKGNFPGRFSGRQFSNSRSEMNVSTLELGDSALYLCASSIGLAGTPETQYFGPGTRLLVL.

The table lists this clonotype with many counts. The rearrangement links TRBV6-1 to TRBJ2-2; 9 bases are shared with TRBD1. Germline CDR1 is MNHNS and CDR2 is SASEGT. Trimming at V came to 9 bases and at J to 8 bases, leaving 16 bases not matched to a gene. This CDR3 is built from 16 residues. DNA for the CDR3: TGTGCCAGTACTAAATTTACGGGACAGGGACCGGGGGAGCTGTTTTTT. As protein: CASTKFTGQGPGELFF.

The chain recombines TRBV14 with TRBJ2-7; TRBD1 or TRBD2 may be the D gene (5 bases each). V lost 2 bases to trimming and J lost 2 bases, with 19 bases between them. The germline V gene has CDR1 SGHDN and CDR2 FVKESK. The CDR3 sequence is 17 residues long. CDR3 loop: CASSQWLGTQSTYEQYF. The CDR3 nucleotides are TGTGCCAGCAGCCAATGGCTTGGGACGCAGTCTACCTACGAGCAGTACTTC.

A few counts support this clonotype. This chain uses TRBV7-9 with TRBJ2-2, with TRBD1 identical over 10 bases. CDR1 is SEHNR and CDR2 is FQNEAQ in the germline V gene (reference sequence). Trimming cost V 0 bases and J 6 bases; bases outside gene matches: 7. The CDR3 is 17 residues long. The CDR3 coding sequence is TGTGCCAGCAGCTTAGCGCTGGACAGGGGGGTCGCCGGGGAGCTGTTTTTT. This encodes CASSLALDRGVAGELFF. Variable domain in full (rest from reference TRBV7-9 and TRBJ2-2): DTGVSQNPRHKITKRGQNVTFRCDPISEHNRLYWYRQTLGQGPEFLTYFQNEAQLEKSRLLSDRFSAERPKGSFSTLEIQRTEQGDSAMYLCASSLALDRGVAGELFFGEGSRLTVL.

This clonotype was detected many times. The V call is TRBV5-5, the J call TRBJ2-7; D is perhaps TRBD1 (6 bases). The germline V gene encodes CDR1 SGHKS and CDR2 YYEKEE (reference sequence). The CDR3 covers 15 residues. The V gene lost 0 bases and the J gene lost 5 bases, with 15 bases spanning the gap. CDR3: CASSLGVGTFNEQYF. In nucleotides, the CDR3 is TGTGCCAGCAGCTTGGGTGTGGGGACATTCAACGAGCAGTACTTC.

This clonotype was observed many times. The rearrangement links TRBV5-4 to TRBJ2-7, with 9 positions matching TRBD2. Losses at the gene ends were 3 bases for V and 5 bases for J; bases not matched to a gene: 9. The CDR3 is 15 residues long. From germline, CDR1 is SGHNT and CDR2 YYREEE (reference sequence). The CDR3 nucleotides are TGTGCCAGCAGCTCTCTTCTAGCGGGATGGAACGAGCAGTACTTC. Amino acids: CASSSLLAGWNEQYF.

This chain connects TRBV5-1 to TRBJ1-1; no definite D call. CDR1 is SGHRS, CDR2 YFSETQ, per germline. The CDR3 runs to 15 residues. Trimming pared 0 bases from V and 0 bases from J, leaving 9 bases between. The CDR3 DNA sequence: TGCGCCAGCAGCTTGGAAGGCAGTCTGAACACTGAAGCTTTCTTT. Translating it yields CASSLEGSLNTEAFF.

The V call is TRBV7-9, the J call TRBJ1-6; 7 bases match TRBD1. The CDR3 has 15 amino acids. The V segment lost 1 base and the J segment 10 bases; nucleotides outside the gene matches: 7. Germline V gene sequence: CDR1 SEHNR, CDR2 FQNEAQ (reference sequence). The CDR3 DNA is TGTGCCAGCAGCTTAGAACAGGGGTGGGGCTCACCCCTCCACTTT. Translating gives CASSLEQGWGSPLHF.

The chain carries TRBV3-1 and TRBJ2-1, with 13 bases identical to TRBD2. Germline CDR1 and CDR2: LGHDT and YNNKEL (reference sequence). Trimming took 4 bases from V and 5 from J; bases not matched to a gene: 8. The CDR3 covers 17 residues. The CDR3 sequence: CASSRRTSGRSNNEQFF. CDR3 nucleotides: TGTGCCAGCAGCCGAAGGACTAGCGGGAGATCGAACAATGAGCAGTTCTTC.

The gene calls are TRBV5-1 and TRBJ1-1; D possibly corresponds to TRBD1 (5 bases). This CDR3 contains 15 residues. Trimming shortened V by 2 bases and J by 4 bases, and 15 bases separated the two germline ends. CDR1 SGHRS and CDR2 YFSETQ come from the germline V gene. The CDR3 DNA reads TGCGCCAGCAGCTTCCAAGAAAGCGGGGGCACTGAAGCTTTCTTT. Translating it yields CASSFQESGGTEAFF.

This clonotype was detected only a few times. The J gene is TRBJ2-2, the V gene TRBV9; the D gene is possibly TRBD2 (7 bases). This CDR3 has 18 residues. V lost 9 bases, J lost 0 bases, and 24 bases lay in between. From germline, CDR1 is SGDLS and CDR2 YYNGEE. CDR3 region: CATSRGLAEIANTGELFF. The CDR3 DNA is TGTGCCACATCACGGGGGCTAGCGGAGATCGCGAACACCGGGGAGCTGTTTTTT.

Only one count was recorded for this clonotype. CDR3 in amino acids: CASSFQQGSYNEQFF. CDR3 DNA: TGTGCCAGCAGCTTTCAACAGGGGTCCTACAATGAGCAGTTCTTC. This sequence joins TRBV7-3 and TRBJ2-1; the match to TRBD1 covers 7 bases. Germline-derived CDR1 and CDR2 are SGHTA and FQGTGA. The CDR3 runs 15 residues. Losses at the gene ends were 3 bases for V and 1 base for J; bases not matched to a gene: 3.

In DNA form, the CDR3 reads TGCAGCGGGGGACTAGTCACTGAATCGGGTACGCAGTATTTT. This translates into CSGGLVTESGTQYF. The chain joins TRBV29-1 to TRBJ2-3; TRBD2 matches at 8 bases. This CDR3 contains 14 residues. V shed 7 bases and J 8 bases; nucleotides not matched to a gene: 14. Germline assignment: CDR1 SQVTM and CDR2 ANQGSEA.

The chain links TRBV7-6 to TRBJ2-5, with TRBD2 matching over 11 bases. This CDR3 has 16 amino acids. V shed 5 bases and J 4 bases; nucleotides not matched to a gene: 9. Germline lookup yields CDR1 SGHVS and CDR2 FNYEAQ. The CDR3 sequence is CASSRTSGGSRETQYF. Here the CDR3 DNA reads TGTGCCAGCAGCCGTACTAGCGGGGGTAGCAGAGAGACCCAGTACTTC.

This rearrangement joins TRBV7-2 to TRBJ2-5; tentatively, D is TRBD1 (5 bases). The CDR3 runs to 12 residues. Germline CDR1 SGHTA, CDR2 FQGNSA. V lost 4 bases to trimming and J lost 7 bases, with 10 bases between them. Here the CDR3 DNA reads TGTGCCAGCAGCTGGACATTTGGGACCCAGTACTTC. Translating gives CASSWTFGTQYF.

This clonotype was picked up a small number of times. V and J are TRBV7-2 and TRBJ2-1, with 8 bases lining up with TRBD1. V was clipped by 5 bases and J by 6 bases; unmatched bases: 15. CDR3 length equals 17 residues. In germline, CDR1 is SGHTA, CDR2 FQGNSA. CDR3 protein: CASSPRQGRRRGNEQFF. In DNA, the CDR3 is TGTGCCAGCAGCCCAAGACAGGGGAGACGGCGGGGCAATGAGCAGTTCTTC. The whole variable domain, filled in from reference TRBV7-2 and TRBJ2-1, reads GAGVSQSPSNKVTEKGKDVELRCDPISGHTALYWYRQSLGQGLEFLIYFQGNSAPDKSGLPSDRFSAERTGGSVSTLTIQRTQQEDSAVYLCASSPRQGRRRGNEQFFGPGTRLTVL.

This clonotype was detected ten times or more. The chain employs TRBV9 and TRBJ2-5, with D hard to call. V lost 0 bases to trimming and J lost 2 bases, with 5 bases between them. In germline, CDR1 is SGDLS, CDR2 YYNGEE. The CDR3 has 13 amino acids. CDR3 nucleotide sequence: TGTGCCAGCAGCGTAGGCCAGCAAGAGACCCAGTACTTC. Translating it yields CASSVGQQETQYF.

The V call is TRBV20-1, the J call TRBJ2-3; 7 nucleotides match TRBD2. Per germline, CDR1 DFQATT and CDR2 SNEGSKA (reference sequence). Unmatched junction bases numbered 10, after V lost 0 bases and J lost 4 bases. The CDR3 length is 16 residues. The CDR3, as DNA: TGCAGTGCTAGAGATAACGGGATAGCGGGTTCAGATACGCAGTATTTT. It is translated as CSARDNGIAGSDTQYF.

CDR3 nucleotides: TGTGCCAGCAGCCAACAGGGGGTCCAGCCCCAGCATTTT. Amino acid sequence: CASSQQGVQPQHF. This chain links TRBV3-1 with TRBJ1-5, with 7 bases aligning to TRBD1. Germline CDR1 reads LGHDT; CDR2 reads YNNKEL (reference sequence). The trim removed 2 bases at V and 7 bases at J, leaving 2 bases unmatched. This CDR3 has 13 residues.

The chain combines TRBV6-1 with TRBJ2-1, with D perhaps TRBD2 (6 bases). Germline V gene data show CDR1 as MNHNS and CDR2 as SASEGT. CDR3 length equals 16 residues. Trimming left V 6 bases short and J 0 bases short, with 15 bases between. CDR3 sequence (DNA): TGTGCCAGCAGCAATCTAGCGTCGAGCTCCTACAATGAGCAGTTCTTC. Residues: CASSNLASSSYNEQFF.

The rearrangement links TRBV20-1 to TRBJ2-1; D perhaps matches TRBD2 (5 bases). The length of the CDR3 is 14 residues. Deletions cut 3 bases from V and 3 bases from J, with 12 bases between. The germline gives CDR1 DFQATT, CDR2 SNEGSKA (reference sequence). CDR3 loop: CSASRGAIYNEQFF. CDR3 bases: TGCAGTGCTAGTCGGGGAGCTATCTACAATGAGCAGTTCTTC.

The chain recombines TRBV28 with TRBJ1-5; 9 bases line up with TRBD1. The CDR3 length is 15 residues. V was clipped by 5 bases and J by 3 bases; unmatched bases: 5. CDR1 and CDR2 (germline): MDHEN, SYDVKM. The CDR3 is CASSPLQGANQPQHF. CDR3 sequence (DNA): TGTGCCAGCAGTCCCCTACAGGGGGCCAATCAGCCCCAGCATTTT.